This TCR beta chain was sequenced for a study of a mutant IDH1 vaccine in newly diagnosed glioma. Sample time point: week 23, last vaccination. The study gave 300 ug of mutant IDH1 20-mer peptide per vaccine dose, with topical imiquimod. The CDR3 runs to 14 residues. V lost 5 bases, J lost 5 bases, and 15 bases lay in between. The V gene's germline CDR1 is SGHTA and CDR2 FQGNSA. In regard to this clone: Its antigen is unknown.

The data were produced by immunoSEQ multiplex PCR, yet TCRdb's version contains in-frame clones alone and is incomplete. The sample comprises about 55,000 clones, 80% of which are singletons, and around 6.2% rests with the top ten. The rearrangement joins TRBV7-2 to TRBJ2-5; D uncertain. Here the sequenced sample was PBMCs, taken from a glioma patient whose treatment included an IDH1 peptide vaccine. The sequence was collected from a man aged 35 to 55 with glioma. The chain's CDR3 is CASSVQGLGETQYF. CDR3 DNA: TGTGCCAGCAGCGTACAAGGTCTGGGGGAGACCCAGTACTTC. Full variable domain (rest looked up from reference TRBV7-2 and TRBJ2-5): GAGVSQSPSNKVTEKGKDVELRCDPISGHTALYWYRQSLGQGLEFLIYFQGNSAPDKSGLPSDRFSAERTGGSVSTLTIQRTQQEDSAVYLCASSVQGLGETQYFGPGTRLLVL.